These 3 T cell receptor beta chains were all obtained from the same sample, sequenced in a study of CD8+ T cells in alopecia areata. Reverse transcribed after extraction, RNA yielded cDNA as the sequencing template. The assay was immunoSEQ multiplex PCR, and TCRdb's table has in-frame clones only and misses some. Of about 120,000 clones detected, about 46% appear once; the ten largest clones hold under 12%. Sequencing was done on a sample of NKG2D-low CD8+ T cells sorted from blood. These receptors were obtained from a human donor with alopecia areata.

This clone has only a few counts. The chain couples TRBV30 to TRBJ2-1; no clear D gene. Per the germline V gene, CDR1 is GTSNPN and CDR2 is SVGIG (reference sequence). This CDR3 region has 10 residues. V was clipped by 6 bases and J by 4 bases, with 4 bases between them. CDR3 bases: TGTGCCTGCTTTTACAATGAGCAGTTCTTC. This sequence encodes CACFYNEQFF. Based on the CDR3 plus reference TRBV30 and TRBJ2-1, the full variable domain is SQTIHQWPATLVQPVGSPLSLECTVEGTSNPNLYWYRQAAGRGLQLLFYSVGIGQISSEVPQNLSASRPQDRQFILSSKKLLLSDSGFYLCACFYNEQFFGPGTRLTVL.

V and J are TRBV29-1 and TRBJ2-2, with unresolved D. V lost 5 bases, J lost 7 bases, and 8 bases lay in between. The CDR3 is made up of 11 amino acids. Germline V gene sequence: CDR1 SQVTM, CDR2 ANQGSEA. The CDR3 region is CSVPDGGELFF. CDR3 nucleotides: TGCAGCGTTCCAGATGGCGGGGAGCTGTTTTTT.

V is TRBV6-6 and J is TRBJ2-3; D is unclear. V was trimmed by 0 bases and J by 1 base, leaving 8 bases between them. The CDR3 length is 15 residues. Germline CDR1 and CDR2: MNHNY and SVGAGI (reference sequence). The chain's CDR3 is CASSYSIEGTDTQYF. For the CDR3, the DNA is TGTGCCAGCAGTTACTCGATCGAAGGCACAGATACGCAGTATTTT.